The clone carrying this T cell receptor beta chain occurred many times. Antigen unknown. This sample was taken from a study of T cells after yellow fever vaccination. Study observations and caveats: The secondary response was weaker, and its peak arrived faster, on day 5 versus 15. In FACS-sorted repertoires, abundant clonotypes from the bulk population could appear as contaminants. The CD4 compartment and the CD8 compartment contained a small share of clonotypes in common.

As TCR cDNA was made by 5'RACE template switching, a universal primer site and UMIs were added. TCRdb re-derived calls from the 5' RACE reads in MiXCR, one entry per CDR3 protein. The sample records roughly 140,000 distinct CDR3 sequences, about 7.7% being singletons. The CDR3 runs to 16 residues. The V gene's germline CDR1 is SGHRS and CDR2 YFSETQ. V lost 1 base and J lost 4; bases outside the gene matches: 4. This TCR was sampled from a man aged 30-40 years who received the YFV17D yellow fever vaccine. The starting material was CD4+ T cells sorted from PBMCs, obtained 5 days after the yellow fever booster vaccination. The chain links TRBV5-1 to TRBJ2-1; 11 bases align to TRBD1. CDR3 coding DNA: TGCGCCAGCAGCTTGTTCGGGACAGGGGGGTACAATGAGCAGTTCTTC. This codes for CASSLFGTGGYNEQFF.